This T cell receptor (beta chain) was identified in a study of blood T cell repertoires in COVID-19. Some clones are missing from TCRdb's copy, which holds only in-frame ones; the method was immunoSEQ multiplex PCR. Here the sample spans about 140,000 clones, 85% being singletons. Trimming left V 5 bases short and J 4 bases short, with 9 bases between. The CDR3 is 12 amino acids. CDR1 and CDR2 (germline): LNHDA, SQIVND (reference sequence). The sequenced material came from peripheral blood. The V gene is TRBV19, the J gene TRBJ2-7; TRBD1 is a possible D gene (5 bases). The clonotype comes from a man aged 50-60 years with acute or convalescent COVID-19. CDR3 amino acids: CASSDTGYEQYF. The DNA for the CDR3 is TGTGCCAGTAGTGATACAGGTTACGAGCAGTACTTC.